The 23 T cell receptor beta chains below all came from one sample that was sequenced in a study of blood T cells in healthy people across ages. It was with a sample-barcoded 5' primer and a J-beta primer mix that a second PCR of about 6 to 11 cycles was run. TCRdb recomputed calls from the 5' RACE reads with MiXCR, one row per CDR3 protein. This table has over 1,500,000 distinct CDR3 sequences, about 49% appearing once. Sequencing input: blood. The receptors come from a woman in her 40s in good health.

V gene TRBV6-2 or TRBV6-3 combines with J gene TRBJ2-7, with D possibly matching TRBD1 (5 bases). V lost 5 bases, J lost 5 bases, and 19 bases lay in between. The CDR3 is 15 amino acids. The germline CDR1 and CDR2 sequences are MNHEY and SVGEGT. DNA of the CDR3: TGTGCCAGCAGTGTCGGACGAAACAGGCCGGACGAGCAGTACTTC. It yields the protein CASSVGRNRPDEQYF.

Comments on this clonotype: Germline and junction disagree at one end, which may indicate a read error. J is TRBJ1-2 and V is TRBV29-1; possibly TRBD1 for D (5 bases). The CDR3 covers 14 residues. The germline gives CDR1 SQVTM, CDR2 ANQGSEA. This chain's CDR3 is CSVEGQGLNYVYTF. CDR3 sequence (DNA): TGCAGCGTTGAAGGGCAGGGTCTTAACTATGTCTACACCTTC.

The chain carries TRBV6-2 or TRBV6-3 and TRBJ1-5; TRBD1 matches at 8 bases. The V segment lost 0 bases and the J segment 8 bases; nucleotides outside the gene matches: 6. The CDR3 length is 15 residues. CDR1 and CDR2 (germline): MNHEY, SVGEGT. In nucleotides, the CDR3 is TGTGCCAGCAGTTACTCGTGGACAGGGAAGGAGCCCCAGCATTTT. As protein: CASSYSWTGKEPQHF.

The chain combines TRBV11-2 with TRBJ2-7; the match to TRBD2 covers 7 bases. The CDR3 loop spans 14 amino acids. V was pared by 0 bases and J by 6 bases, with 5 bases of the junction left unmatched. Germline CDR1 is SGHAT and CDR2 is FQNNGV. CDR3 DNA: TGTGCCAGCAGCTTAGAGACGGGAGGCACCGAGCAGTACTTC. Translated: CASSLETGGTEQYF.

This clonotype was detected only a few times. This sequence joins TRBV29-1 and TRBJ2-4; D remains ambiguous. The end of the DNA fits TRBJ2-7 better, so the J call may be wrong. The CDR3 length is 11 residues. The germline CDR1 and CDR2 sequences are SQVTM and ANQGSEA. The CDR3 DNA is TGCAGCGTGATTAATCTGGACGAGCAGTACTTC. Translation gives CSVINLDEQYF.

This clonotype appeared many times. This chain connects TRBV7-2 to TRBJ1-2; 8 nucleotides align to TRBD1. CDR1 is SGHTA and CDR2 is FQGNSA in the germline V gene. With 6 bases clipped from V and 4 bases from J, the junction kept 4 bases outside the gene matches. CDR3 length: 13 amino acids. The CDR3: CASSTDRGYGYTF. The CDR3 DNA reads TGTGCCAGCAGTACAGACAGGGGCTATGGCTACACCTTC.

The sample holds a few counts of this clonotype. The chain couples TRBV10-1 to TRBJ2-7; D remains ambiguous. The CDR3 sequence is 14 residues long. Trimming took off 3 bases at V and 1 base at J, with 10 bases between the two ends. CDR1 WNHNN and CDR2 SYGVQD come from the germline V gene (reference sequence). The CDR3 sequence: CASSDPLGSYEQYF. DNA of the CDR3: TGCGCCAGCAGTGACCCCCTAGGGTCCTACGAGCAGTACTTC.

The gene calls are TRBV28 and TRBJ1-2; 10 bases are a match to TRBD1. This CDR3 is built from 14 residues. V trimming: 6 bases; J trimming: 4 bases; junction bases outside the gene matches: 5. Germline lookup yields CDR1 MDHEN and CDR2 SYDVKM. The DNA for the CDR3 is TGTGCCAGCAGACCGACAGGGGGCATCTATGGCTACACCTTC. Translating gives CASRPTGGIYGYTF.

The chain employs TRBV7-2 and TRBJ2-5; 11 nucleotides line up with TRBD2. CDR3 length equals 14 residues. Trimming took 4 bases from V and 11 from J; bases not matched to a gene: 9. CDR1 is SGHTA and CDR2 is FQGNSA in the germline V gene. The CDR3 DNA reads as TGTGCCAGCAGCTCGGGACTAGCGGACTTAGAGCAGTACTTC. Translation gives CASSSGLADLEQYF.

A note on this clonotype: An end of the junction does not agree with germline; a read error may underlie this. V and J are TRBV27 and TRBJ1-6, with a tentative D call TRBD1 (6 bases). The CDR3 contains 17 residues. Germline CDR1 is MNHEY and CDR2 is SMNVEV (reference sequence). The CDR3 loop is CASRLSGGGHPGSPLHF. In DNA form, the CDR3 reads TGTGCCAGCCGTTTATCGGGTGGGGGGCACCCTGGTTCACCCCTCCACTTT.

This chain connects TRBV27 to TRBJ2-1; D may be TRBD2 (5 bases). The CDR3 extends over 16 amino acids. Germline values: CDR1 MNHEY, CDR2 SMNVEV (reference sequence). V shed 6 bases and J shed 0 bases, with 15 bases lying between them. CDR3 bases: TGTGCCAGCAGCCTAGGGAGAAAAATCTCCTACAATGAGCAGTTCTTC. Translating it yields CASSLGRKISYNEQFF.

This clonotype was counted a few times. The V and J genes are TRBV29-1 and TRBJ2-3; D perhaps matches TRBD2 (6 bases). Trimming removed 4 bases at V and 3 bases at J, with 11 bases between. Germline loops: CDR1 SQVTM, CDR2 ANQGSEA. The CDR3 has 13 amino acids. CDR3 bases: TGCAGCGTTGGTACTAGCCAGACAGATACGCAGTATTTT. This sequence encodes CSVGTSQTDTQYF.

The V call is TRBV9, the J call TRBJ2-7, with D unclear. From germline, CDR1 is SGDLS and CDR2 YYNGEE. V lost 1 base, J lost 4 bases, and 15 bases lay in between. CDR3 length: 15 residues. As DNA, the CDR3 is TGTGCCAGCAGCGTATCCCCCGGCCGGGTTTACGAGCAGTACTTC. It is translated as CASSVSPGRVYEQYF.

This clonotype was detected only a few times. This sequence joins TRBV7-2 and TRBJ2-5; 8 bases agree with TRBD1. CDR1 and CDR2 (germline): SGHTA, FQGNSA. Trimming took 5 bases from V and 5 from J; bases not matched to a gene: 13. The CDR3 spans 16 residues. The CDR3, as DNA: TGTGCCAGCAGCCTACAGGGGGGAACGTTTCACGAGACCCAGTACTTC. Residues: CASSLQGGTFHETQYF.

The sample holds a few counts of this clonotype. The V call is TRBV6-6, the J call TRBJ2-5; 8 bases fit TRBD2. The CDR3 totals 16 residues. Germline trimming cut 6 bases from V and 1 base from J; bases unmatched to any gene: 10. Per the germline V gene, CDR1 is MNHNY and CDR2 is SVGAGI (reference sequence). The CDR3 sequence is CASSRGGGGTQETQYF. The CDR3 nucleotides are TGTGCCAGCAGCCGCGGGGGCGGGGGGACCCAAGAGACCCAGTACTTC.

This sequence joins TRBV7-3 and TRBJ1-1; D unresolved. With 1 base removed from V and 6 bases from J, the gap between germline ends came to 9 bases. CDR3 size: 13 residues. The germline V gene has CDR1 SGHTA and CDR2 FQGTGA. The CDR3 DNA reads TGTGCCAGCAGCTTAATGGGTGCCGCTGAAGCTTTCTTT. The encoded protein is CASSLMGAAEAFF.

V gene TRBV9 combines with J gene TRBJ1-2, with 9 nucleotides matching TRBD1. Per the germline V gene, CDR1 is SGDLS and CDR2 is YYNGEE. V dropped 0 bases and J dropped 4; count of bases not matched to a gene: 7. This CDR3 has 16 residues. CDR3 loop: CASSVGGTGSFYGYTF. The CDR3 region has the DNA TGTGCCAGCAGCGTAGGAGGGACAGGGTCCTTCTATGGCTACACCTTC. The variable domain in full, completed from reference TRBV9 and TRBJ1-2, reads DSGVTQTPKHLITATGQRVTLRCSPRSGDLSVYWYQQSLDQGLQFLIQYYNGEERAKGNILERFSAQQFPDLHSELNLSSLELGDSALYFCASSVGGTGSFYGYTFGSGTRLTVV.

The CDR3: CASKRDGLNTEAFF. CDR3 bases: TGTGCCAGCAAGAGGGACGGATTGAACACTGAAGCTTTCTTT. The gene calls are TRBV2 and TRBJ1-1; D might be TRBD1 (5 bases). The CDR3 extends over 14 amino acids. With 7 bases removed from V and 0 bases from J, the gap between germline ends came to 12 bases. The V gene's germline CDR1 is SNHLY and CDR2 FYNNEI.

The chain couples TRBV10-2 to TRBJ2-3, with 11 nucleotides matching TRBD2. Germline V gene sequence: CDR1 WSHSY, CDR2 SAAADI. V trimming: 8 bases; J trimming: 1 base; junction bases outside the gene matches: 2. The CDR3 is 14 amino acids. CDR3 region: CASLGLAGTDTQYF. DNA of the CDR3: TGCGCCAGCCTGGGACTAGCGGGCACAGATACGCAGTATTTT.

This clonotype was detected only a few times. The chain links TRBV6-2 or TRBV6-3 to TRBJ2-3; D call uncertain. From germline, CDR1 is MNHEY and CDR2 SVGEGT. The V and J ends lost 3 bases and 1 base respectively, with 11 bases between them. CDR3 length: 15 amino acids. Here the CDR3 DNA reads TGTGCCAGCAGTTATCTGAGTCCGGGCACAGATACGCAGTATTTT. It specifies CASSYLSPGTDTQYF.

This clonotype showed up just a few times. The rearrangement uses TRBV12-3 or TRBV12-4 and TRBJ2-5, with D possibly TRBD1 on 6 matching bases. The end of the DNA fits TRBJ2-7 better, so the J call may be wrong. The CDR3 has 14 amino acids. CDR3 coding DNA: TGTGCCAGCAGACAAGTCGGACAGAGCTACGAGCAGTACTTC. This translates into CASRQVGQSYEQYF.

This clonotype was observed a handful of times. The CDR3 is CASSLDPVRETQYF. CDR3 sequence (DNA): TGTGCCAGCAGCTTAGACCCAGTTCGAGAGACCCAGTACTTC. The chain joins TRBV11-1 to TRBJ2-5; D gene uncertain. Trimming took off 1 base at V and 4 bases at J, with 10 bases between the two ends. This CDR3 contains 14 residues. CDR1 is SGHAT, CDR2 FQDESV, per germline (reference sequence).

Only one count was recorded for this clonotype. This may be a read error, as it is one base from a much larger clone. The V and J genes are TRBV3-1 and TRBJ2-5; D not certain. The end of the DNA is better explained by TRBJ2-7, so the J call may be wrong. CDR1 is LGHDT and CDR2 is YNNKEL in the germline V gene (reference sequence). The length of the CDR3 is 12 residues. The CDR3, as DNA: TGTGCCAGCAGCCAAGAATTCTACGAGCAGTACTTC. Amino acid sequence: CASSQEFYEQYF.